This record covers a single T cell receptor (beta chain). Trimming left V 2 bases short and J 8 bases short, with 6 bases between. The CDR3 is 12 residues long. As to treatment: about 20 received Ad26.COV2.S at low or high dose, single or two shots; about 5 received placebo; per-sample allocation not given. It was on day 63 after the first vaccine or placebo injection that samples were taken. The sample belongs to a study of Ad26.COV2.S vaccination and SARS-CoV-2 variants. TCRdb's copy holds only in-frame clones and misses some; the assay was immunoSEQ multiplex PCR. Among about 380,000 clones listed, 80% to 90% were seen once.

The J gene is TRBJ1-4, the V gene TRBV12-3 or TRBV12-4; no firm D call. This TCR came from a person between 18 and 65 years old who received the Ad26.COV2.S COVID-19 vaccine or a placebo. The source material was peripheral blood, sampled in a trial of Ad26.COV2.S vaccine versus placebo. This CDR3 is CASSLWAEKLFF. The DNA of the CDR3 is TGTGCCAGCAGTTTATGGGCCGAAAAACTGTTTTTT.